This T cell receptor beta chain was obtained from a study of blood T cells in healthy people across ages. Concerning this clonotype itself: What it recognizes is unknown.

Points from the study as a whole: Roughly linear age-related decline in beta diversity appeared, significant by age about 40. Diversity estimated from one million T cells was considered an underestimate. Long-lived donors carried more naive CD4+ cells and greater diversity than aged donors.

Through a sample-barcoded 5' primer and a J-beta primer mix, a second PCR was run for roughly 6 to 12 cycles. Each CDR3 protein is one row after TCRdb ran MiXCR on the 5' RACE reads. This table holds some 1.6 million distinct CDR3 sequences, 30% to 40% found once. Germline lookup yields CDR1 SGHTA and CDR2 FQGNSA. The CDR3 covers 16 residues. V lost 3 bases and J lost 3; bases outside the gene matches: 7. V gene TRBV7-2 combines with J gene TRBJ2-1, with TRBD2 matching 8 bases. The sample taken for sequencing was blood. The source is a woman between 25 and 40 years old in good health. The DNA of the CDR3 is TGTGCCAGCAGCTTCCTTGGAAGCGGGAGCTACAATGAGCAGTTCTTC. Protein sequence: CASSFLGSGSYNEQFF.